This T cell receptor beta chain was observed in a study of control samples from healthy donors and cancer patients. TCRdb keeps only in-frame clones here, not all; method: immunoSEQ multiplex PCR. The sample gives about 92,000 clones, around 80% of which show up once; around 9.5% is in the top ten. Per germline, CDR1 SGHDT and CDR2 YYEEEE. The CDR3 extends over 15 amino acids. V was pared by 0 bases and J by 9 bases, with 13 bases between. V gene TRBV5-6 combines with J gene TRBJ1-6, with D uncertain. What was sequenced was blood. This TCR was recovered from a woman aged 60-70 years in good health. The CDR3 coding sequence is TGTGCCAGCAGCTTGGTGGGGATTCAAAGTTCACCCCTCCACTTT. It translates to CASSLVGIQSSPLHF.